The rows below give T cell receptor beta chains drawn from one sample of a study of T cells in Graves' hyperthyroidism and ophthalmopathy. TCRdb itself ran the multiplex PCR reads through MiXCR, one entry per CDR3 protein. The repertoire consists of roughly 700,000 distinct CDR3 sequences, with approximately 36% occurring once and the leading ten covering more than 25%. Sample: blood. These receptors all come from a woman in her forties with Graves' hyperthyroidism. The conserved cysteine and the conserved F or W are not part of the CDR3 here.

TRBJ1-1 TRBV7-9 ASSLEGTYTEAF
TRBJ1-2 TRBV10-3 AISRTGEGNGYT
TRBJ2-2 TRBV6-2/TRBV6-3 ATRQGGGTGELF
TRBJ2-1 TRBV20-1 SATDREREQF
TRBJ2-5 TRBV10-3 ASSSWGGLQETQY
TRBJ2-7 TRBV7-2 ASSLALPRGPYEQY
TRBJ1-2 TRBV28 ASTSEREDGYT
TRBJ2-6 TRBV25-1 ARCFSGANVLT
TRBJ1-1 TRBV9 ASSVEGGVTQNTEAF
TRBJ2-2 TRBV7-7 ASSLAGVGTGELF
TRBJ1-2 TRBV5-6 ASSLLTGAGGYT
TRBJ2-2 TRBV7-3 ASSFYRGNTGELF
TRBJ1-4 TRBV20-1 SASLLPTNEKLF
TRBJ1-2 TRBV19 ASSIWAANYGYT
TRBJ1-1 TRBV2 ARAGGTEAF
TRBJ1-2 TRBV29-1 SVEWAGGHT
TRBJ2-5 TRBV12-3/TRBV12-4 ASSPLGGTQY
TRBJ2-5 TRBV10-3 AISAGTQETQY
TRBJ2-7 TRBV6-5 ASSYSPSGGYNEQY
TRBJ1-5 TRBV18 ASSPGGPDQH
TRBJ1-4 TRBV7-2 ASSLADRPGEKLF
TRBJ1-1 TRBV10-3 ASSYSTSLNTEAF
TRBJ1-6 TRBV3-1 ASSQDWEGTDNSPLH
TRBJ1-1 TRBV12-3/TRBV12-4 ASSLATSLGGTGAF
TRBJ1-3 TRBV10-3 AVAVGSGNTIY
TRBJ1-2 TRBV20-1 SASDRGNGYT
TRBJ2-7 TRBV20-1 SAKDGRHSYEQY
TRBJ2-7 TRBV11-2 ASSLPGLSSYEQY
TRBJ2-7 TRBV11-1 ASRLAGGPGEQY
TRBJ1-3 TRBV14 ASSQLSSGNTIY
TRBJ1-6 TRBV10-3 AITSGQGISGSPLH
TRBJ1-1 TRBV5-1 ASSQDGGPTEAF
TRBJ2-2 TRBV10-3 AISEGLAAINTGELF
TRBJ2-3 TRBV7-2 ASSARGGTDTQY
TRBJ1-1 TRBV6-5 ASMWRGYRANTEAF
TRBJ1-1 TRBV9 ASSVGQGLEAEAF
TRBJ1-3 TRBV10-3 AISSGAYTIY
TRBJ2-7 TRBV7-2 ASSREQNTYEQY
TRBJ2-6 TRBV10-3 AIRDATGTHVLT
TRBJ2-6 TRBV25-1 ASRSRPGANVLT
TRBJ1-4 TRBV7-9 ASSGPGGGEKLF
TRBJ1-6 TRBV7-2 ASSPRALIAYNSPLH
TRBJ1-2 TRBV10-3 AISDTGTGSYGYT
TRBJ1-2 TRBV7-9 ASSAVTGNYGYT
TRBJ1-5 TRBV28 ASSTGTGGHQPQH
TRBJ2-7 TRBV29-1 SVVISPGISYEQY
TRBJ1-1 TRBV7-2 ASSPRQVEAF
TRBJ2-7 TRBV7-9 ASSLDGVNEQY
TRBJ2-2 TRBV10-2 ASSESRTGGTGELF
TRBJ1-3 TRBV10-2 ASSEGDNSGNTIY
TRBJ1-1 TRBV13 ASSPTTGANTEAF
TRBJ2-7 TRBV6-1 ASSLLRSVGYEQY
TRBJ1-2 TRBV10-1 ASSQGTGVNGYT